This TCR beta chain came from a study of cytomegalovirus exposure and HLA in healthy donors. Notes on this clone: Its antigen is not identified.

Germline-derived CDR1 and CDR2 are SGHVS and FQNEAQ. V lost 0 bases to trimming and J lost 0 bases, with 9 bases between them. The length of the CDR3 is 16 residues. Study-wide findings and caveats: High specificity and sensitivity for cytomegalovirus status were reported for the classifier. Apparent HLA restriction characterized most CMV-associated TCR beta chains in a later analysis.

The PCR had 60 Vbeta and 13 Jbeta primers. Clones were sequenced by immunoSEQ multiplex PCR, and TCRdb holds only the in-frame ones, with some missing. Here the sample spans some 150,000 clones, around 64% being singletons. The gene calls are TRBV7-8 and TRBJ1-3; no clear D gene. The clonotype comes from a woman in her twenties or thirties in good health and CMV-seronegative. The sequencing sample was made of PBMCs. The CDR3 loop is CASSLAPGSSGNTIYF. The CDR3 nucleotides read TGTGCCAGCAGCTTAGCCCCGGGGAGCTCTGGAAACACCATATATTTT.